This passage covers 15 T cell receptor beta chains from one sample sequenced in a study of identical twins. TCRdb re-called the 5' RACE reads with MiXCR, one entry per CDR3 protein. The table lists around 160,000 distinct CDR3 sequences, around 3.5% of them singletons. Sequenced: memory T cells sorted from blood. The receptors originated from a man in his late teens or twenties in good health.

This clonotype appeared many times. The chain joins TRBV15 to TRBJ2-1; tentatively, D is TRBD2 (5 bases). This CDR3 region has 14 residues. CDR1 is LNHNV and CDR2 is YYDKDF in the germline V gene (reference sequence). Trimming took 3 bases from V and 7 from J, leaving 13 bases between them. The CDR3 nucleotides read TGTGCCACCAGCAGCCCTTTGAGGGAAAATGAGCAGTTCTTC. Protein sequence: CATSSPLRENEQFF.

This clonotype has at least ten counts. V usage is TRBV5-1 and J usage is TRBJ1-2; the D is unclear. This CDR3 has 14 amino acids. Germline-derived CDR1 and CDR2 are SGHRS and YFSETQ. V was pared by 2 bases and J by 7 bases, with 15 bases between. CDR3 residues: CASSFEVTDGGYTF. In nucleotides, the CDR3 is TGCGCCAGCAGCTTCGAGGTCACGGATGGTGGCTACACCTTC.

This clonotype has ten or more counts. The V gene is TRBV6-2 or TRBV6-3, the J gene TRBJ2-5; the D is unclear. The V and J ends lost 0 bases and 0 bases respectively, with 8 bases between them. There are 15 residues in the CDR3. Germline V CDR1 and CDR2: MNHEY, SVGEGT. The CDR3 DNA follows: TGTGCCAGCAGTTACTCGGGCAGCAACCAAGAGACCCAGTACTTC. The encoded protein is CASSYSGSNQETQYF.

The sample holds many counts of this clonotype. J is TRBJ2-1 and V is TRBV6-2 or TRBV6-3; 7 bases map to TRBD2. Per the germline V gene, CDR1 is MNHEY and CDR2 is SVGEGT. V dropped 6 bases and J dropped 4; count of bases not matched to a gene: 15. CDR3 length: 17 residues. CDR3: CASSRGRGRSPYNEQFF. CDR3 coding DNA: TGTGCCAGCAGCCGTGGGAGGGGTCGGTCTCCTTACAATGAGCAGTTCTTC.

This clonotype was seen many times. This chain uses TRBV5-4 with TRBJ1-1; D ambiguous. V was cut by 4 bases and J by 3 bases, with 7 bases left in between. There are 12 residues in the CDR3. CDR1 is SGHNT, CDR2 YYREEE, per germline (reference sequence). The CDR3 nucleotides read TGTGCCAGCAGCCCGGACCACACTGAAGCTTTCTTT. Protein sequence: CASSPDHTEAFF.

This clonotype was seen repeatedly, ten times or more. The rearrangement links TRBV6-5 to TRBJ2-3, with 12 bases lining up with TRBD1. The V gene end was trimmed by 4 bases and the J gene end by 2 bases; junction bases not matched to a gene: 4. This CDR3 region has 16 residues. The germline V gene has CDR1 MNHEY and CDR2 SVGAGI. CDR3: CASSWGGQGATDTQYF. The CDR3 nucleotides are TGTGCCAGCAGTTGGGGGGGACAGGGGGCCACAGATACGCAGTATTTT.

This clonotype showed up many times. The rearrangement uses TRBV7-2 and TRBJ2-1; the D gene is possibly TRBD1 (6 bases). The CDR3 loop spans 14 amino acids. The germline V and J ends were trimmed by 5 bases and 1 base, with 9 bases remaining between them. The germline V gene has CDR1 SGHTA and CDR2 FQGNSA. The CDR3, as DNA: TGTGCCAGCAGCAGACAGGAGTCCTACAATGAGCAGTTCTTC. Its protein is CASSRQESYNEQFF.

This clonotype was picked up many times. The rearrangement uses TRBV28 and TRBJ2-1; D ambiguous. The CDR3 spans 13 residues. The V end lost 3 bases, the J end lost 7 bases, and 10 bases lay between the germline ends. Germline V gene lookup returns CDR1 MDHEN and CDR2 SYDVKM. CDR3 nucleotides: TGTGCCAGCAGTTTGCCCGGAGTAAATGAGCAGTTCTTC. This sequence encodes CASSLPGVNEQFF.

Many counts were recorded for this clonotype. The chain uses TRBV4-2 and TRBJ2-1; 9 bases match TRBD2. CDR1 is LGHNA, CDR2 YNFKEQ, per germline. With V trimmed by 4 bases and J by 4 bases, 8 bases remained unmatched. This CDR3 is built from 16 residues. Here the CDR3 reads CASSPQPSGTYNEQFF. CDR3 nucleotide sequence: TGTGCCAGCAGCCCTCAACCTAGCGGGACATACAATGAGCAGTTCTTC.

The chain links TRBV5-1 to TRBJ2-1; 12 bases fit TRBD2. CDR1 is SGHRS and CDR2 is YFSETQ in the germline V gene. This CDR3 has 16 residues. V was clipped by 5 bases and J by 7 bases; unmatched bases: 10. CDR3 region: CASSEQLAGGVNEQFF. CDR3 DNA sequence: TGCGCCAGCAGTGAACAACTAGCGGGAGGTGTAAATGAGCAGTTCTTC.

This clonotype was recorded at least ten times. The rearrangement joins TRBV7-2 to TRBJ2-1, with D perhaps matching TRBD1 or TRBD2 (5 bases each). Trimming took off 4 bases at V and 2 bases at J, with 9 bases between the two ends. Germline V gives CDR1 SGHTA, CDR2 FQGNSA. The CDR3 is 14 amino acids. CDR3 amino acids: CASSSGRTYNEQFF. CDR3 sequence (DNA): TGTGCCAGCAGCTCGGGACGGACCTACAATGAGCAGTTCTTC.

At least ten counts were recorded for this clonotype. V gene TRBV5-6 combines with J gene TRBJ1-2; D gene uncertain. The CDR3 totals 15 residues. V was pared by 4 bases and J by 4 bases, with 17 bases between. Per germline, CDR1 SGHDT and CDR2 YYEEEE. The CDR3 here is CASSPLSTEAYGYTF. Written as DNA, the CDR3 is TGTGCCAGCAGCCCTCTCTCCACAGAGGCCTATGGCTACACCTTC.

The CDR3 sequence is CASSQSLWDGYTF. As DNA, the CDR3 is TGTGCCAGCAGCCAATCATTGTGGGACGGCTACACCTTC. V and J are TRBV14 and TRBJ1-2; D is possibly TRBD1 (5 bases). Germline CDR1 is SGHDN and CDR2 is FVKESK. The CDR3 totals 13 residues. V was clipped by 2 bases and J by 8 bases, with 12 bases between them.

This clonotype was seen many times. The chain employs TRBV5-6 and TRBJ2-7; 7 bases are shared with TRBD1. With V trimmed by 3 bases and J by 2 bases, 8 bases remained unmatched. The CDR3 is 15 residues long. Germline CDR1 reads SGHDT; CDR2 reads YYEEEE. The CDR3 DNA reads TGTGCCAGCAGCTCAAGGACAGGAAGCCCCTACGAGCAGTACGTC. Protein: CASSSRTGSPYEQYV.

This clonotype was observed many times. The V gene is TRBV7-6, the J gene TRBJ2-1; possible D gene TRBD2, 5 bases. Germline V gives CDR1 SGHVS, CDR2 FNYEAQ. The CDR3 consists of 12 residues. V was pared by 5 bases and J by 8 bases, with 10 bases between. The DNA for the CDR3 is TGTGCCAGCAGCCACCGTAGCGATGAGCAGTTCTTC. Encoded protein: CASSHRSDEQFF.